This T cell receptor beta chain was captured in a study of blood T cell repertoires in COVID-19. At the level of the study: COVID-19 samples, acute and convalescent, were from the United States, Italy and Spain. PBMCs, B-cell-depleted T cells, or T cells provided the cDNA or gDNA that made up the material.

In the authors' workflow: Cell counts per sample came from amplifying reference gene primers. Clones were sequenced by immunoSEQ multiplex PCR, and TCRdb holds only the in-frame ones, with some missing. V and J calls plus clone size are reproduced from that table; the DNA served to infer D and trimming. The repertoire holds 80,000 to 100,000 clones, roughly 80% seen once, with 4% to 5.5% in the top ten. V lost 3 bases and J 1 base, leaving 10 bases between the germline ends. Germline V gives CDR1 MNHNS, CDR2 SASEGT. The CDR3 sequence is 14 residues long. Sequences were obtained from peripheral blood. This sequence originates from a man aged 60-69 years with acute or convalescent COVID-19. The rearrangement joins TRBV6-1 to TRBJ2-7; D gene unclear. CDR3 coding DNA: TGTGCCAGCAGTGACCGCGTCTATTCCTACGAGCAGTACTTC. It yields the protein CASSDRVYSYEQYF.